The next 25 T cell receptor beta chains were all read from a single sample in a study of cytomegalovirus exposure and HLA in healthy donors. 60 Vbeta and 13 Jbeta primers were used in PCR. Data came from immunoSEQ multiplex PCR; TCRdb stores just in-frame clones and leaves some out. This table holds 150,000 to 200,000 clones, roughly 72% found once. The sequenced material came from PBMCs. Receptors originate from a woman in her twenties or thirties in good health and CMV-seropositive.

The CDR3 bases are TGCGCCAGCAGCCAAGATGGCAGGGACTCAACTAATGAAAAACTGTTTTTT. It codes for CASSQDGRDSTNEKLFF. The chain links TRBV4-3 to TRBJ1-4; possible D gene TRBD1, 5 bases. The V end was cut by 0 bases, the J end by 0 bases, with 11 bases between. Germline CDR1 reads LGHNA; CDR2 reads YSLEER. The CDR3 spans 17 residues.

The genes are TRBV7-6 and TRBJ2-7; 10 nucleotides match TRBD2. CDR3 length equals 18 residues. CDR1 and CDR2 from the germline V gene are SGHVS and FNYEAQ. The J segment lost 4 bases and the V segment lost 1 base, leaving 13 bases of the junction unmatched. The CDR3 bases are TGTGCCAGCAGCTTAGTTGGGACCCCTAGCGGGAGTCCTTACGAGCAGTACTTC. This sequence encodes CASSLVGTPSGSPYEQYF.

The rearrangement links TRBV6-5 to TRBJ1-4; 7 nucleotides agree with TRBD1. The germline V gene has CDR1 MNHEY and CDR2 SVGAGI. The CDR3 has 15 residues. J lost 4 bases, V lost 5 bases, and 7 bases had no gene match. The CDR3 nucleotides read TGTGCCAGCAGTACCCAGACAGGGCTTAATGAAAAACTGTTTTTT. Translating it yields CASSTQTGLNEKLFF.

V and J are TRBV7-2 and TRBJ1-5, with D perhaps matching TRBD1 (5 bases). Per the germline V gene, CDR1 is SGHTA and CDR2 is FQGNSA. The CDR3 runs 14 residues. V was trimmed by 5 bases and J by 5 bases, leaving 13 bases between them. The CDR3 DNA follows: TGTGCCAGCAGCCGCTACGCGGGGGATCAGCCCCAGCATTTT. Amino acids: CASSRYAGDQPQHF. The full variable domain, rest sourced from reference TRBV7-2 and TRBJ1-5, is GAGVSQSPSNKVTEKGKDVELRCDPISGHTALYWYRQSLGQGLEFLIYFQGNSAPDKSGLPSDRFSAERTGGSVSTLTIQRTQQEDSAVYLCASSRYAGDQPQHFGDGTRLSIL.

V is TRBV6-1 and J is TRBJ1-6; the D gene is possibly TRBD1 (5 bases). The V end lost 5 bases, the J end lost 6 bases, and 14 bases lay between the germline ends. Germline V lookup: CDR1 MNHNS, CDR2 SASEGT. The CDR3 sequence is 15 residues long. CDR3 region: CASSPGRDFNSPLHF. The CDR3 nucleotides are TGTGCCAGCAGTCCAGGCCGGGACTTTAATTCACCCCTCCACTTT.

The chain links TRBV30 to TRBJ2-3; no firm D call. Germline assignment: CDR1 GTSNPN and CDR2 SVGIG (reference sequence). V shed 0 bases and J shed 2 bases, with 15 bases lying between them. The CDR3 consists of 16 residues. In DNA, the CDR3 is TGTGCCTGGAGTGTACTGGTGGGCTGGGCCACAGATACGCAGTATTTT. This sequence encodes CAWSVLVGWATDTQYF.

This chain links TRBV5-1 with TRBJ2-1, with TRBD2 matching 8 bases. J was trimmed by 9 bases and V by 3 bases; bases with no gene match: 14. This CDR3 is 16 amino acids long. From germline, CDR1 is SGHRS and CDR2 YFSETQ. CDR3 DNA sequence: TGCGCCAGCAGCTCCTGGGGGAGCGGGAGCTTCGTTGAGCAGTTCTTC. Amino acid sequence: CASSSWGSGSFVEQFF.

The rearrangement uses TRBV19 and TRBJ2-2, with 7 bases that match TRBD1. Germline V CDR1 and CDR2: LNHDA, SQIVND (reference sequence). With 5 bases clipped from V and 1 base from J, the junction kept 7 bases outside the gene matches. The CDR3 has 16 residues. The DNA of the CDR3 is TGTGCCAGTAGTGCTACCGGGACAGTGAACACCGGGGAGCTGTTTTTT. Translating gives CASSATGTVNTGELFF.

The table lists this clone with a few counts. The V call is TRBV27, the J call TRBJ1-1, with D maybe TRBD1 (6 bases). CDR1 and CDR2 from the germline V gene are MNHEY and SMNVEV (reference sequence). The CDR3 runs 15 residues. Trimming removed 7 bases at V and 1 base at J, with 16 bases between. In DNA, the CDR3 is TGTGCCAGCATCTCGAACGGACAGAGGAACACTGAAGCTTTCTTT. The encoded protein is CASISNGQRNTEAFF.

This clone appeared a few times. The rearrangement joins TRBV10-3 to TRBJ1-1; D remains unclear. Deletions cut 7 bases from V and 11 bases from J, with 14 bases between. CDR1 is ENHRY and CDR2 is SYGVKD in the germline V gene. The CDR3 loop spans 11 amino acids. The CDR3: CAIKRAGEAFF. Here the CDR3 DNA reads TGTGCCATCAAGAGGGCCGGGGAGGCTTTCTTT.

The genes are TRBV4-1 and TRBJ2-7; D may be TRBD2 (6 bases). Germline V CDR1 and CDR2: MGHRA, YSYEKL. The germline V and J ends were trimmed by 3 bases and 9 bases, with 15 bases remaining between them. This CDR3 has 13 residues. This CDR3 is CASSQGDWQGQYF. Written as DNA, the CDR3 is TGCGCCAGCAGCCAGGGGGACTGGCAGGGGCAGTACTTC.

The chain carries TRBV5-1 and TRBJ2-5, with TRBD1 matching 7 bases. The J call is doubtful: the DNA matches TRBJ2-7 better. The CDR3 has 15 amino acids. CDR1 is SGHRS and CDR2 is YFSETQ in the germline V gene. The CDR3 bases are TGCGCCAGCAGCTTGACGGGGACAGCCACCTACGAGCAGTACTTC. Translating gives CASSLTGTATYEQYF.

This chain uses TRBV4-3 with TRBJ1-2; D may be TRBD1 (5 bases). This CDR3 has 16 amino acids. The V end lost 1 base, the J end lost 8 bases, and 20 bases lay between the germline ends. Per the germline V gene, CDR1 is LGHNA and CDR2 is YSLEER. The CDR3 nucleotides are TGCGCCAGCAGCCAAGCTGGGGCCGGGACTTCTGCCGGCTACACCTTC. Protein sequence: CASSQAGAGTSAGYTF.

The rearrangement links TRBV30 to TRBJ1-2; possibly TRBD1 for D (5 bases). V was pared by 7 bases and J by 6 bases, with 9 bases between. There are 10 residues in the CDR3. Germline V gene data show CDR1 as GTSNPN and CDR2 as SVGIG (reference sequence). In DNA form, the CDR3 reads TGTGCCTCCCAGGGCCATGGCTACACCTTC. Translating gives CASQGHGYTF.

The V call is TRBV4-1, the J call TRBJ2-5; 7 bases map to TRBD2. CDR3 size: 15 residues. Unmatched junction bases numbered 8, after V lost 2 bases and J lost 5 bases. The germline V gene encodes CDR1 MGHRA and CDR2 YSYEKL. CDR3 sequence reads: CASSQPGRAGETQYF. The CDR3 DNA follows: TGCGCCAGCAGCCAACCGGGGAGGGCCGGGGAGACCCAGTACTTC.

V gene TRBV9 combines with J gene TRBJ2-1; 9 bases match TRBD2. Germline trimming cut 1 base from V and 0 bases from J; bases unmatched to any gene: 17. There are 21 residues in the CDR3. From germline, CDR1 is SGDLS and CDR2 YYNGEE. Here the CDR3 reads CASSVRVSAASGKSSYNEQFF. CDR3 coding DNA: TGTGCCAGCAGCGTACGAGTTTCTGCGGCTAGCGGGAAGAGCTCCTACAATGAGCAGTTCTTC.

The chain is built from TRBV5-6 and TRBJ1-1, with D tentatively TRBD1 (5 bases). V lost 1 base and J lost 4, with 14 bases in between. This CDR3 has 15 residues. Germline-derived CDR1 and CDR2 are SGHDT and YYEEEE. The CDR3 loop reads CASSLPGGAFTEAFF. CDR3 DNA: TGTGCCAGCAGCTTGCCAGGCGGGGCGTTCACTGAAGCTTTCTTT.

The V gene is TRBV4-3, the J gene TRBJ2-1, with D perhaps TRBD1 (7 bases). The CDR3 is 15 residues long. V was pared by 3 bases and J by 5 bases, with 14 bases between. Germline assignment: CDR1 LGHNA and CDR2 YSLEER. The CDR3 loop is CASSQNRGGNNEQFF. CDR3 nucleotides: TGCGCCAGCAGCCAGAACAGGGGAGGAAACAATGAGCAGTTCTTC.

The chain links TRBV7-2 to TRBJ2-3, with D unclear. Germline CDR1 SGHTA, CDR2 FQGNSA. V shed 2 bases and J shed 3 bases, with 6 bases lying between them. The CDR3 length is 13 residues. DNA of the CDR3: TGTGCCAGCAGCTTATATTTTACAGATACGCAGTATTTT. Protein: CASSLYFTDTQYF.

Here the CDR3 reads CASSQVGTGDQETQYF. The CDR3 DNA reads TGCGCCAGCAGCCAAGTGGGGACAGGGGACCAAGAGACCCAGTACTTC. This rearrangement joins TRBV4-1 to TRBJ2-5; 10 bases map to TRBD1. From germline, CDR1 is MGHRA and CDR2 YSYEKL. The CDR3 runs 16 residues. Unmatched junction bases numbered 2, after V lost 1 base and J lost 0 bases.

V is TRBV7-9 and J is TRBJ1-2; perhaps TRBD1 as D (6 bases). Germline assignment: CDR1 SEHNR and CDR2 FQNEAQ (reference sequence). The V and J ends lost 9 bases and 6 bases respectively, with 14 bases between them. The CDR3 has 12 residues. CDR3 coding DNA: TGTGCCAGTCCGACTCCAGGGGATGGCTACACCTTC. It translates to CASPTPGDGYTF.

The V gene is TRBV19, the J gene TRBJ1-5; perhaps TRBD1 as D (6 bases). The CDR3 sequence is 14 residues long. V was trimmed by 8 bases and J by 2 bases, leaving 13 bases between them. The germline gives CDR1 LNHDA, CDR2 SQIVND (reference sequence). CDR3 in amino acids: CASARGFGNQPQHF. The DNA for the CDR3 is TGTGCCAGTGCTAGGGGGTTTGGCAATCAGCCCCAGCATTTT.

This sequence joins TRBV7-9 and TRBJ1-1; D remains ambiguous. Germline V gene sequence: CDR1 SEHNR, CDR2 FQNEAQ (reference sequence). This CDR3 is built from 14 residues. V lost 7 bases and J 5 bases, leaving 17 bases between the germline ends. The CDR3 bases are TGTGCCAGCACCCCCGGAGCCCCGGGGACTGAAGCTTTCTTT. Translated, it gives CASTPGAPGTEAFF.

The chain joins TRBV28 to TRBJ1-5; TRBD1 matches 11 bases. The germline CDR1 and CDR2 sequences are MDHEN and SYDVKM. The V segment lost 7 bases and the J segment 5 bases; nucleotides outside the gene matches: 10. This CDR3 has 16 residues. The chain's CDR3 is CASTPGGTGGHQPQHF. The CDR3 nucleotides read TGTGCCAGCACCCCTGGGGGGACAGGGGGACATCAGCCCCAGCATTTT.

V is TRBV6-1 and J is TRBJ2-7; D possibly corresponds to TRBD1 (5 bases). The V end lost 1 base, the J end lost 3 bases, and 10 bases lay between the germline ends. This CDR3 contains 14 residues. Germline V gene sequence: CDR1 MNHNS, CDR2 SASEGT. The DNA of the CDR3 is TGTGCCAGCAGTGAAGTTGACAGCTTCTACGAGCAGTACTTC. Amino acids: CASSEVDSFYEQYF.